These 10 T cell receptor beta chains came from one sample sequenced in a study of blood T cell repertoires in COVID-19. Clones were read by immunoSEQ multiplex PCR, and TCRdb kept only the in-frame ones, dropping some. The repertoire holds fewer than 300,000 clones, with 75% to 85% as singletons. Material for sequencing was peripheral blood. All receptors derive from a man aged 45-65 years with active or convalescent COVID-19.

The genes are TRBV6-4 and TRBJ1-1; D remains unclear. The CDR3 has 11 amino acids. The V and J ends lost 7 bases and 7 bases respectively, with 10 bases between them. The germline CDR1 and CDR2 sequences are MRHNA and SNTAGT. CDR3 DNA: TGTGCCAGCAACGAGGGCGGTGAAGCTTTCTTT. Translating gives CASNEGGEAFF.

The chain recombines TRBV6-5 with TRBJ2-3; weak D call: TRBD2 (6 bases). The CDR3 covers 16 residues. Germline CDR1 reads MNHEY; CDR2 reads SVGAGI. Trimming removed 2 bases from V and 0 bases from J, with 12 bases in between. CDR3 protein: CASSYLAGTSTDTQYF. The CDR3 bases are TGTGCCAGCAGTTACCTGGCGGGAACTAGCACAGATACGCAGTATTTT.

This chain uses TRBV5-4 with TRBJ2-5; 9 bases are shared with TRBD1. Germline loops: CDR1 SGHNT, CDR2 YYREEE (reference sequence). CDR3 length: 15 residues. Trimming took 0 bases from V and 2 from J; bases not matched to a gene: 2. The CDR3 loop reads CASSLAGTGQETQYF. DNA of the CDR3: TGTGCCAGCAGCTTGGCCGGGACAGGGCAAGAGACCCAGTACTTC.

This clone showed up just once. The genes are TRBV12-3 or TRBV12-4 and TRBJ2-3; D not certain. The germline V and J ends were trimmed by 5 bases and 8 bases, with 14 bases remaining between them. The CDR3 is 13 residues long. The CDR3 DNA sequence: TGTGCCAGCAGTCGTCTCGGAGTTTTTACGCAGTATTTT. Its translation: CASSRLGVFTQYF.

The chain employs TRBV27 and TRBJ2-7; 9 nucleotides agree with TRBD2. The CDR3 runs to 14 residues. Looked up from germline, CDR1 is MNHEY and CDR2 is SMNVEV (reference sequence). J gave up 6 bases and V 3 bases, and 6 bases lay outside the gene matches. In DNA, the CDR3 is TGTGCCAGCAGTTTGGCGGCTAGCGGGACCGAGCAGTACTTC. This translates into CASSLAASGTEQYF.

The rearrangement links TRBV5-1 to TRBJ1-2; 11 bases are shared with TRBD1. Germline trimming cut 4 bases from V and 8 bases from J; bases unmatched to any gene: 13. The CDR3 is made up of 16 amino acids. Germline V lookup: CDR1 SGHRS, CDR2 YFSETQ. CDR3 in amino acids: CASSPRTGGAMGGYTF. The CDR3 DNA reads TGCGCCAGCAGCCCTCGGACAGGGGGCGCAATGGGAGGCTACACCTTC.

The chain couples TRBV2 to TRBJ1-6; D is possibly TRBD1 (6 bases). Germline CDR1 and CDR2: SNHLY and FYNNEI. Trimming took off 7 bases at V and 6 bases at J, with 19 bases between the two ends. The CDR3 is 16 amino acids. The CDR3: CASNRGRGEPNSPLHF. CDR3 DNA sequence: TGTGCCAGCAATCGGGGGAGGGGGGAACCTAATTCACCCCTCCACTTT.

The rearrangement links TRBV30 to TRBJ2-1, with 7 bases matching TRBD2. The CDR3 has 13 amino acids. Germline lookup yields CDR1 GTSNPN and CDR2 SVGIG (reference sequence). Germline trimming cut 7 bases from V and 2 bases from J; bases unmatched to any gene: 5. The CDR3 DNA reads TGTGCCTCGGCTAGCGGAACCTACAATGAGCAGTTCTTC. It translates to CASASGTYNEQFF.

The chain joins TRBV19 to TRBJ1-5; D call uncertain. CDR3 length: 12 amino acids. V shed 4 bases and J shed 4 bases, with 5 bases lying between them. Germline CDR1 LNHDA, CDR2 SQIVND (reference sequence). The CDR3 is CASSSPNQPQHF. Written as DNA, the CDR3 is TGTGCCAGTAGTAGTCCGAATCAGCCCCAGCATTTT.

This rearrangement joins TRBV3-1 (or the pseudogene TRBV3-2) to TRBJ1-6; a possible D gene is TRBD1 (5 bases). The germline gives CDR1 LGHDT, CDR2 YNNKEL (reference sequence). The CDR3 has 12 amino acids. Trimming took 3 bases from V and 11 from J, leaving 8 bases between them. The CDR3 nucleotides read TGTGCCAGCAGCCAGCCAGGGACACCCCTCCACTTT. Its translation: CASSQPGTPLHF.